This TCR beta chain comes out of a study of cytomegalovirus exposure and HLA in healthy donors. The PCR contained 60 Vbeta and 13 Jbeta primers. Sequenced by immunoSEQ multiplex PCR; TCRdb stores in-frame clones only, minus some. The table includes some 200,000 clones, over 65% detected once. General observations from the study: The study designated 160 or so TCR beta chains cytomegalovirus-associated.

On this clone itself: No antigen is known for it.

The trim removed 7 bases at V and 2 bases at J, leaving 3 bases unmatched. The CDR3 totals 13 residues. Germline-derived CDR1 and CDR2 are SQVTM and ANQGSEA. This clonotype originated in a woman in her twenties or thirties in good health and CMV-seronegative. The V and J genes are TRBV29-1 and TRBJ1-5; 9 nucleotides agree with TRBD1. Specimen: PBMCs. As DNA, the CDR3 is TGCAGCGCCCGGACAGGGGGCAATCAGCCCCAGCATTTT. Its protein is CSARTGGNQPQHF.